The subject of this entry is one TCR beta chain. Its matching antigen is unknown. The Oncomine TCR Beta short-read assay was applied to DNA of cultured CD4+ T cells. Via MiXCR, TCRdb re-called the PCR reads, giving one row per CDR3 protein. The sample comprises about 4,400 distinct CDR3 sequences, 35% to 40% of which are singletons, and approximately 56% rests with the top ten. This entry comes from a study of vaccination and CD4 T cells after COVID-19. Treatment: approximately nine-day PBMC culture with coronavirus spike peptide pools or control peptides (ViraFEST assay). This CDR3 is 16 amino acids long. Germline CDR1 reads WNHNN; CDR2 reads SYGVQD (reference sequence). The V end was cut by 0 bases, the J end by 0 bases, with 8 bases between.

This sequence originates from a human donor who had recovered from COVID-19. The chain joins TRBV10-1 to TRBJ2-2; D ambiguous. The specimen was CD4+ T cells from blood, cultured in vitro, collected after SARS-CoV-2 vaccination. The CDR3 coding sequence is TGCGCCAGCAGTGAGTCCGGTGGAACGAACACCGGGGAGCTGTTTTTT. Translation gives CASSESGGTNTGELFF.